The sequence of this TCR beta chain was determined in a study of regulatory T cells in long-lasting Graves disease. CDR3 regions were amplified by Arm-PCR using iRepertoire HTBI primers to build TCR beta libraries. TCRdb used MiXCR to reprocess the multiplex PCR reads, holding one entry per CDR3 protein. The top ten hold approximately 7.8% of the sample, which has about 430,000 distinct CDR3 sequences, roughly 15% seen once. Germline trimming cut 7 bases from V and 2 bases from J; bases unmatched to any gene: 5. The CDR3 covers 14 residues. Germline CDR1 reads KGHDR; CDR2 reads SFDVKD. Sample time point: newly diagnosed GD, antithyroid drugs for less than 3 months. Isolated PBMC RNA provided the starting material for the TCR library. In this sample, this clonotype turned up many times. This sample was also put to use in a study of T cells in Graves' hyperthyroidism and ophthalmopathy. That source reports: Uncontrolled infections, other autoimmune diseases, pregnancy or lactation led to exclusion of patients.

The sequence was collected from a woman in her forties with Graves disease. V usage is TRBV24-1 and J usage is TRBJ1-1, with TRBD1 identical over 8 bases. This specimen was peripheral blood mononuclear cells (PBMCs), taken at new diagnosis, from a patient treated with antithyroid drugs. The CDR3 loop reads CATSRTGINTEAFF. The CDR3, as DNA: TGTGCCACCAGCCGGACAGGGATAAACACTGAAGCTTTCTTT.